Presented here are 29 T cell receptor beta chains from one specimen sequenced in a study of blood T cells in healthy people across ages. A sample-barcoded 5' primer and a J-beta primer mix were used in a second PCR of about 7 to 11 cycles. TCRdb ran MiXCR on the 5' RACE reads and lists one entry per CDR3 protein. In the table there are some 670,000 distinct CDR3 sequences, over 40% of which are singletons. Sequenced: blood. The source of these receptors is a woman at least 80 years old in good health.

This chain uses TRBV5-1 with TRBJ2-1; D may match TRBD1 or TRBD2 (7 bases each). The germline V gene has CDR1 SGHRS and CDR2 YFSETQ. Trimming removed 4 bases from V and 8 bases from J, with 22 bases in between. The CDR3 runs 16 residues. CDR3 sequence: CASSPPPGGGVDEQFF. The CDR3 nucleotides are TGCGCCAGCAGCCCACCCCCAGGGGGGGGTGTCGATGAGCAGTTCTTC. The full variable domain, rest sourced from reference TRBV5-1 and TRBJ2-1, is KAGVTQTPRYLIKTRGQQVTLSCSPISGHRSVSWYQQTPGQGLQFLFEYFSETQRNKGNFPGRFSGRQFSNSRSEMNVSTLELGDSALYLCASSPPPGGGVDEQFFGPGTRLTVL.

The rearrangement joins TRBV20-1 to TRBJ2-3; TRBD2 aligns across 8 bases. The germline gives CDR1 DFQATT, CDR2 SNEGSKA (reference sequence). Trimming at V came to 1 base and at J to 9 bases, leaving 12 bases not matched to a gene. CDR3 length equals 15 residues. The CDR3 region is CSARVAAGGLPTQYF. The CDR3 coding sequence is TGCAGTGCTAGAGTGGCCGCGGGGGGTCTCCCAACGCAGTATTTT.

This clonotype was detected ten times or more. The chain is built from TRBV20-1 and TRBJ1-2, with 11 bases aligning to TRBD1. The CDR3 contains 14 residues. Germline V gene data show CDR1 as DFQATT and CDR2 as SNEGSKA (reference sequence). J gave up 7 bases and V 6 bases, and 10 bases lay outside the gene matches. The CDR3 spells CSAEVDRGRGGYTF. CDR3 nucleotides: TGCAGTGCCGAGGTGGACAGGGGGCGCGGTGGCTACACCTTC.

A single count supports this clonotype. The rearrangement links TRBV12-3 or TRBV12-4 to TRBJ1-1; D is ambiguous. With 6 bases removed from V and 7 bases from J, the gap between germline ends came to 6 bases. The CDR3 is made up of 10 amino acids. The CDR3 here is CASRKGEAFF. The CDR3 DNA reads TGTGCCAGCAGGAAGGGTGAAGCTTTCTTT.

This clonotype was seen a handful of times. A clone one base away is much larger, so this may be a read error. Because it lacks the conserved phenylalanine or tryptophan at the end, this CDR3 is likely a read error. The rearrangement joins TRBV6-5 to TRBJ2-5; D possibly uses TRBD1 or TRBD2 (5 bases each). Trimming shortened V by 2 bases and J by 11 bases, and 18 bases separated the two germline ends. Germline V gives CDR1 MNHEY, CDR2 SVGAGI. This CDR3 has 14 residues. This CDR3 reads CASSYGTVYNEQYV. Here the CDR3 DNA reads TGTGCCAGCAGTTACGGGACCGTATACAATGAGCAGTACGTC.

Concerning this clonotype itself: A much larger clone is a single base away; this may be a read error. This chain uses TRBV29-1 with TRBJ1-2; D is unclear. This CDR3 region has 12 residues. Germline V gene sequence: CDR1 SQVTM, CDR2 ANQGSEA. Trimming shortened V by 7 bases and J by 6 bases, and 15 bases separated the two germline ends. The CDR3, as DNA: TGCAGCGCCGCTAGAGGCGGGGATGGCTACACCTTC. Residues: CSAARGGDGYTF. Combining the CDR3 with reference TRBV29-1 and TRBJ1-2 gives the whole variable domain SAVISQKPSRDICQRGTSLTIQCQVDSQVTMMFWYRQQPGQSLTLIATANQGSEATYESGFVIDKFPISRPNLTFSTLTVSNMSPEDSSIYLCSAARGGDGYTFGSGTRLTVV.

This chain links TRBV20-1 with TRBJ1-6; 7 bases are a match to TRBD1. V shed 6 bases and J 0 bases; nucleotides not matched to a gene: 14. Germline assignment: CDR1 DFQATT and CDR2 SNEGSKA (reference sequence). There are 18 residues in the CDR3. This CDR3 is CSASEIGTASSYNSPLHF. The CDR3 coding sequence is TGCAGTGCCTCGGAGATTGGGACAGCGAGCTCCTATAATTCACCCCTCCACTTT.

This clonotype was recorded at least ten times. V is TRBV2 and J is TRBJ1-2; D is undetermined. There are 14 residues in the CDR3. Trimming pared 7 bases from V and 0 bases from J, leaving 12 bases between. Germline V lookup: CDR1 SNHLY, CDR2 FYNNEI. The CDR3 DNA is TGTGCCAGCAACGGGATACCTACTAACTATGGCTACACCTTC. Its protein product is CASNGIPTNYGYTF.

This clonotype appeared many times. The chain couples TRBV12-3 or TRBV12-4 to TRBJ1-4; D is ambiguous. Trimming removed 5 bases at V and 4 bases at J, with 14 bases between. The CDR3 has 15 amino acids. The CDR3, as DNA: TGTGCCAGCAGTCACGGACCTGTTATTAATGAAAAACTGTTTTTT. Residues: CASSHGPVINEKLFF.

This clonotype was detected only once. The chain couples TRBV7-8 to TRBJ1-4, with D hard to call. The germline V gene has CDR1 SGHVS and CDR2 FQNEAQ. V was shortened by 3 bases and J by 4 bases, with 15 bases between the two germline ends. The CDR3 runs to 16 residues. CDR3 in DNA: TGTGCCAGCAGCTTGGGATGGACTCCCCTTAATGAAAAACTGTTTTTT. Its translation: CASSLGWTPLNEKLFF.

Points on this clonotype: Compared with germline, one end of the junction differs, possibly owing to a read error. V gene TRBV27 combines with J gene TRBJ2-1; 12 bases fit TRBD2. Germline values: CDR1 MNHEY, CDR2 SMNVEV (reference sequence). This CDR3 has 13 amino acids. The CDR3 protein is CANSLRLAGVEFF. The DNA for the CDR3 is TGTGCCAACAGTCTGAGACTAGCGGGAGTTGAGTTCTTC.

The chain is built from TRBV7-8 and TRBJ2-2, with TRBD2 matching 9 bases. This CDR3 contains 16 residues. The germline CDR1 and CDR2 sequences are SGHVS and FQNEAQ. Losses at the gene ends were 5 bases for V and 3 bases for J; bases not matched to a gene: 7. Here the CDR3 reads CASSIRLAEDTGELFF. The CDR3 coding sequence is TGTGCCAGCAGCATCAGACTAGCGGAGGACACCGGGGAGCTGTTTTTT.

This clonotype was picked up a small number of times. One base away lies a much larger clone, so this may be a sequencing read error. The rearrangement joins TRBV5-5 to TRBJ2-5; perhaps TRBD2 as D (6 bases). Germline V gene data show CDR1 as SGHKS and CDR2 as YYEKEE (reference sequence). The CDR3 covers 15 residues. The V gene lost 3 bases and the J gene lost 11 bases, with 23 bases spanning the gap. The CDR3 nucleotides read TGTGCCAGCAGCTCGCTCGACGGGGCGGGGCATGAGCAGTACTTC. It codes for CASSSLDGAGHEQYF.

V and J are TRBV6-6 and TRBJ1-2, with D uncertain. Germline V gene sequence: CDR1 MNHNY, CDR2 SVGAGI (reference sequence). The CDR3 has 13 residues. V lost 5 bases to trimming and J lost 4 bases, with 11 bases between them. This CDR3 is CASSDDTSYGYTF. The CDR3 nucleotides read TGTGCCAGCAGTGACGACACCAGCTATGGCTACACCTTC.

The J gene is TRBJ2-2, the V gene TRBV27, with D unresolved. Germline V CDR1 and CDR2: MNHEY, SMNVEV (reference sequence). Trimming stripped 8 bases from V and 8 bases from J, with 18 bases between. The CDR3 extends over 14 amino acids. The CDR3 spells CASRERIYPGELFF. For the CDR3, the DNA is TGTGCCAGCCGTGAACGAATCTATCCGGGGGAGCTGTTTTTT.

This clonotype was found many times. The rearrangement uses TRBV10-3 and TRBJ2-5; D unclear. The CDR3 runs to 12 residues. Per germline, CDR1 ENHRY and CDR2 SYGVKD. The V end was cut by 0 bases, the J end by 7 bases, with 6 bases between. The CDR3 DNA reads as TGTGCCATCAGTGAGTCAGGATCGACCCAGTACTTC. Protein product: CAISESGSTQYF.

This chain connects TRBV4-2 to TRBJ2-7, with D possibly being TRBD1 (5 bases). The germline CDR1 and CDR2 sequences are LGHNA and YNFKEQ. The V end lost 2 bases, the J end lost 2 bases, and 13 bases lay between the germline ends. The CDR3 is made up of 15 amino acids. CDR3 residues: CASSQFLGQTYEQYF. CDR3 DNA: TGTGCCAGCAGCCAATTCCTGGGGCAGACCTACGAGCAGTACTTC.

The chain employs TRBV20-1 and TRBJ2-5; D could derive from TRBD1 or TRBD2 (5 bases each). Judging by the DNA end, TRBJ2-7 fits better; the J call may be wrong. CDR1 DFQATT and CDR2 SNEGSKA come from the germline V gene (reference sequence). This CDR3 comprises 11 residues. CDR3 loop: CSAREGDEQYF. The CDR3 nucleotides are TGCAGTGCTAGAGAGGGGGACGAGCAGTACTTC.

The gene calls are TRBV12-3 or TRBV12-4 and TRBJ1-2; TRBD1 might be the D (6 bases). CDR3 length: 15 residues. Trimming stripped 3 bases from V and 8 bases from J, with 19 bases between. CDR3 loop: CASSLGGASMRGYTF. The CDR3 DNA sequence: TGTGCCAGCAGTTTGGGGGGGGCCTCCATGCGAGGCTACACCTTC.

This clonotype was picked up a small number of times. The CDR3 reads CASRTGTSGGINTGELFF. As DNA, the CDR3 is TGTGCCAGCAGAACCGGGACTAGCGGGGGGATCAACACCGGGGAGCTGTTTTTT. The chain joins TRBV12-3 or TRBV12-4 to TRBJ2-2, with TRBD2 matching over 15 bases. V lost 6 bases to trimming and J lost 2 bases; unmatched junction nucleotides: 7. This CDR3 spans 18 amino acids.

The chain employs TRBV18 and TRBJ2-7; D unclear. Germline V lookup: CDR1 KGHSH, CDR2 LQKENI. The CDR3 totals 15 residues. Trimming took off 6 bases at V and 0 bases at J, with 15 bases between the two ends. This CDR3 is CASSPDRSSSYEQYF. The CDR3 DNA sequence: TGTGCCAGCTCTCCGGACCGGTCAAGCTCCTACGAGCAGTACTTC.

Concerning this clonotype: A read error may be the cause here, since a much bigger clone is one base away. This sequence joins TRBV12-3 or TRBV12-4 and TRBJ2-3, with 11 positions matching TRBD2. V lost 4 bases, J lost 4 bases, and 7 bases stayed unmatched. The length of the CDR3 is 16 residues. CDR3 loop: CASSSGLAVFADTQYF. The DNA for the CDR3 is TGTGCCAGCAGTTCGGGACTAGCGGTCTTCGCAGATACGCAGTATTTT.

The table lists this clonotype with a few counts. The J gene is TRBJ2-4, the V gene TRBV11-2; D is possibly TRBD1 (6 bases). Germline assignment: CDR1 SGHAT and CDR2 FQNNGV. The V and J ends lost 0 bases and 13 bases respectively, with 13 bases between them. The CDR3 sequence is 13 residues long. The DNA of the CDR3 is TGTGCCAGCAGCTTAGAAAGGGGACATGAGCAGTACTTC. Translation: CASSLERGHEQYF. Using reference TRBV11-2 and TRBJ2-4 for the parts outside the CDR3, the full variable domain is EAGVAQSPRYKIIEKRQSVAFWCNPISGHATLYWYQQILGQGPKLLIQFQNNGVVDDSQLPKDRFSAERLKGVDSTLKIQPAKLEDSAVYLCASSLERGHEQYFGAGTRLSVL.

The V and J genes are TRBV9 and TRBJ2-1, with 10 positions matching TRBD1. J was trimmed by 12 bases and V by 0 bases; bases with no gene match: 6. This CDR3 is built from 14 residues. Germline lookup yields CDR1 SGDLS and CDR2 YYNGEE. CDR3 amino acids: CASSVGDRGYGQFF. In DNA form, the CDR3 reads TGTGCCAGCAGCGTAGGGGACAGGGGATATGGGCAGTTCTTC.

This chain links TRBV4-1 with TRBJ2-7; D is possibly TRBD2 (6 bases). The DNA end is more similar to TRBJ2-5, so the J call may be wrong. The CDR3 runs 14 residues. Germline loops: CDR1 MGHRA, CDR2 YSYEKL. As DNA, the CDR3 is TGCGCCAGCAGCCAGCTAAGGGAGGAAGAGACCCAGTACTTC. Translating it yields CASSQLREEETQYF.

Details on this clonotype: A much bigger clone sits one base away, suggesting this may be a read error. The chain employs TRBV5-1 and TRBJ2-3; 8 nucleotides align to TRBD1. J lost 5 bases, V lost 4 bases, and 12 bases had no gene match. Per germline, CDR1 SGHRS and CDR2 YFSETQ. The CDR3 contains 16 residues. This CDR3 is CASSKDGRGLGDTQYF. The CDR3 DNA sequence: TGCGCCAGCAGCAAGGATGGCAGGGGGCTTGGAGATACGCAGTATTTT.

This clonotype was found once. This chain connects TRBV10-3 to TRBJ2-3, with 9 nucleotides matching TRBD2. Per the germline V gene, CDR1 is ENHRY and CDR2 is SYGVKD. This CDR3 region has 14 residues. Germline trimming cut 6 bases from V and 4 bases from J; bases unmatched to any gene: 5. The CDR3 spells CAIRGSGGSDTQYF. DNA for the CDR3: TGTGCCATCAGAGGTAGCGGGGGTTCAGATACGCAGTATTTT.

V gene TRBV12-3 or TRBV12-4 combines with J gene TRBJ2-3; TRBD2 aligns across 8 bases. The CDR3 sequence is 15 residues long. V lost 6 bases, J lost 4 bases, and 9 bases stayed unmatched. The CDR3 here is CASSHGAGAADTQYF. The DNA for the CDR3 is TGTGCCAGCAGCCATGGAGCGGGAGCGGCAGATACGCAGTATTTT.

In this sample, this clonotype turned up many times. The V and J genes are TRBV20-1 and TRBJ2-5; unclear D gene. Deletions cut 3 bases from V and 2 bases from J, with 10 bases between. This CDR3 contains 13 residues. Germline CDR1 and CDR2: DFQATT and SNEGSKA (reference sequence). Here the CDR3 reads CSASDHRQETQYF. In nucleotides, the CDR3 is TGCAGTGCTAGCGATCACAGACAAGAGACCCAGTACTTC.